This TCR beta chain is drawn from a study of blood T cell repertoires in COVID-19. TCRdb's table, derived via immunoSEQ multiplex PCR, lists solely in-frame clones and lacks some. The data contain roughly 120,000 clones, 60% to 80% of them seen just once; the ten biggest clones take up 15% to 20%. This CDR3 is 15 amino acids long. Germline V gives CDR1 SGHTA, CDR2 FQGNSA. Trimming pared 1 base from V and 0 bases from J, leaving 7 bases between. This chain connects TRBV7-2 to TRBJ2-1; TRBD1 is a possible D gene (5 bases). Material: peripheral blood. This TCR derives from an elderly woman with active or convalescent COVID-19. CDR3 sequence (DNA): TGTGCCAGCAGCTTAGACACAGGCTCCTACAATGAGCAGTTCTTC. This gives the protein CASSLDTGSYNEQFF.